The 24 T cell receptor beta chains reported below all come from one sample, sequenced in a study of early stage breast cancer tumors. Profiled with immunoSEQ multiplex PCR; TCRdb holds only in-frame clones, not every one. The table includes about 11,000 clones, about two thirds detected once. The sequencing input was breast tumor tissue. Receptors were obtained from a person in their forties with breast cancer.

V is TRBV5-5 and J is TRBJ2-1; 7 bases line up with TRBD2. The CDR3 sequence is 15 residues long. The V and J ends lost 0 bases and 7 bases, in that order; junction bases with no gene match: 7. Germline V lookup: CDR1 SGHKS, CDR2 YYEKEE (reference sequence). CDR3 residues: CASSLGLKGGNEQFF. For the CDR3, the DNA is TGTGCCAGCAGCTTGGGCCTGAAGGGAGGGAATGAGCAGTTCTTC.

V usage is TRBV5-1 and J usage is TRBJ1-2; TRBD1 is a possible D gene (6 bases). Trimming removed 1 base from V and 5 bases from J, with 15 bases in between. This CDR3 spans 15 amino acids. The germline V gene encodes CDR1 SGHRS and CDR2 YFSETQ. The CDR3 coding sequence is TGCGCCAGCAGCTTGAGGTCCCGGACAGATTATGGCTACACCTTC. Its protein product is CASSLRSRTDYGYTF. Variable domain in full (rest from reference TRBV5-1 and TRBJ1-2): KAGVTQTPRYLIKTRGQQVTLSCSPISGHRSVSWYQQTPGQGLQFLFEYFSETQRNKGNFPGRFSGRQFSNSRSEMNVSTLELGDSALYLCASSLRSRTDYGYTFGSGTRLTVV.

The chain carries TRBV6-1 and TRBJ2-2, with 8 bases matching TRBD2. The CDR3 sequence is 14 residues long. CDR1 MNHNS and CDR2 SASEGT come from the germline V gene. After removal of 2 bases from V and 7 bases from J, the junction contained 3 bases not matched to a gene. CDR3: CASSEHAGGGELFF. Written as DNA, the CDR3 is TGTGCCAGCAGTGAACACGCGGGGGGCGGGGAGCTGTTTTTT.

This chain connects TRBV12-5 to TRBJ1-1; 8 bases align to TRBD1. The CDR3 is made up of 14 amino acids. In germline, CDR1 is LGHNT, CDR2 FRNRAP. V trimming: 1 base; J trimming: 5 bases; junction bases outside the gene matches: 3. The CDR3 bases are TGTGCTAGTGGTTTGGGACAGGGGCTTACTGAAGCTTTCTTT. The encoded protein is CASGLGQGLTEAFF.

This clone occurred a few times. The chain joins TRBV30 to TRBJ1-1; D is unresolved. V was clipped by 1 base and J by 0 bases, with 12 bases between them. CDR3 length: 15 residues. The germline CDR1 and CDR2 sequences are GTSNPN and SVGIG (reference sequence). CDR3 nucleotides: TGTGCCTGGAGTGGAGGATACTTGGTGAACACTGAAGCTTTCTTT. This codes for CAWSGGYLVNTEAFF.

V and J are TRBV10-3 and TRBJ2-3; TRBD2 aligns across 7 bases. The CDR3 covers 15 residues. The V and J ends lost 4 bases and 2 bases, in that order; junction bases with no gene match: 6. Germline V gene data show CDR1 as ENHRY and CDR2 as SYGVKD. The CDR3 region is CAISGASGLTDTQYF. CDR3 DNA sequence: TGTGCCATCAGTGGGGCTAGCGGACTCACAGATACGCAGTATTTT.

The chain links TRBV11-2 to TRBJ1-5; 10 bases line up with TRBD1. The germline CDR1 and CDR2 sequences are SGHAT and FQNNGV. This CDR3 region has 15 residues. J was trimmed by 4 bases and V by 1 base; bases with no gene match: 1. CDR3 in DNA: TGTGCCAGCAGCTTAGGACAGGGGGCGAATCAGCCCCAGCATTTT. This encodes CASSLGQGANQPQHF.

CDR3 in amino acids: CASSPGQIQTGNTIYF. CDR3 DNA sequence: TGCGCCAGCAGCCCCGGACAGATACAAACTGGAAACACCATATATTTT. The V and J genes are TRBV4-1 and TRBJ1-3, with D possibly being TRBD1 (6 bases). Trimming stripped 4 bases from V and 2 bases from J, with 15 bases between. CDR3 length: 16 residues. Germline V lookup: CDR1 MGHRA, CDR2 YSYEKL.

This sequence joins TRBV5-1 and TRBJ2-1; 7 nucleotides agree with TRBD2. Trimming removed 4 bases from V and 4 bases from J; junction bases left unmatched: 14. The germline CDR1 and CDR2 sequences are SGHRS and YFSETQ. The CDR3 has 17 residues. The CDR3 protein is CASSPRPGGGEYNEQFF. CDR3 DNA sequence: TGCGCCAGCAGCCCTAGACCTGGGGGGGGTGAATACAATGAGCAGTTCTTC. Filled out from reference TRBV5-1 and TRBJ2-1, the complete variable domain reads KAGVTQTPRYLIKTRGQQVTLSCSPISGHRSVSWYQQTPGQGLQFLFEYFSETQRNKGNFPGRFSGRQFSNSRSEMNVSTLELGDSALYLCASSPRPGGGEYNEQFFGPGTRLTVL.

This clone was seen more than once but under ten times. This chain uses TRBV15 with TRBJ2-7, with a weak D call TRBD2 (6 bases). V was cut by 0 bases and J by 2 bases, with 11 bases left in between. The CDR3 consists of 15 residues. CDR1 is LNHNV and CDR2 is YYDKDF in the germline V gene (reference sequence). The CDR3 DNA sequence: TGTGCCACCAGCAGAGAGACGGACTATCCCTACGAGCAGTACTTC. It encodes CATSRETDYPYEQYF.

By sample fraction, this clone is medium-sized. The CDR3 nucleotides are TGTGCCAGCAGTTACGTCGGCACCCAAGAGACCCAGTACTTC. Its translation: CASSYVGTQETQYF. V gene TRBV6-6 combines with J gene TRBJ2-5; no clear D. With 2 bases removed from V and 1 base from J, the gap between germline ends came to 8 bases. Looked up from germline, CDR1 is MNHNY and CDR2 is SVGAGI (reference sequence). The CDR3 loop spans 14 amino acids.

Here the CDR3 DNA reads TGTGCCAGCAGCTTAGGGCGAGATACGCAGTATTTT. This sequence encodes CASSLGRDTQYF. The chain joins TRBV7-2 to TRBJ2-3; the D is unclear. The CDR3 covers 12 residues. Trimming took off 1 base at V and 5 bases at J, with 4 bases between the two ends. Germline V CDR1 and CDR2: SGHTA, FQGNSA.

J is TRBJ2-7 and V is TRBV27, with 7 positions matching TRBD1. CDR1 and CDR2 from the germline V gene are MNHEY and SMNVEV (reference sequence). CDR3 length: 14 residues. Trimming cost V 7 bases and J 5 bases; bases outside gene matches: 11. Written as DNA, the CDR3 is TGTGCCAGCAAGATGACAGGGAGAAGGCACGAGCAGTACTTC. This translates into CASKMTGRRHEQYF.

The chain carries TRBV7-3 and TRBJ2-2; 9 bases are shared with TRBD2. V trimming: 4 bases; J trimming: 4 bases; junction bases outside the gene matches: 10. Looked up from germline, CDR1 is SGHTA and CDR2 is FQGTGA. The CDR3 has 17 amino acids. CDR3 DNA sequence: TGTGCCAGCAGCTCCTCCATAGCGGGAGCCGGCACCGGGGAGCTGTTTTTT. Its protein product is CASSSSIAGAGTGELFF.

The chain has TRBV6-5 and TRBJ2-1, with 9 bases matching TRBD1. CDR3 length: 15 amino acids. Germline CDR1 reads MNHEY; CDR2 reads SVGAGI. The ends lost 6 bases at V and 8 bases at J; junction bases unmatched: 11. CDR3 protein: CASRSRDRVGYEQFF. CDR3 sequence (DNA): TGTGCCAGCAGGAGTAGGGACAGGGTTGGATATGAGCAGTTCTTC.

This clone was detected only once. The chain is built from TRBV4-2 and TRBJ2-7, with TRBD1 identical over 9 bases. Germline CDR1 reads LGHNA; CDR2 reads YNFKEQ. The CDR3 is 16 amino acids. J gave up 5 bases and V 0 bases, and 8 bases lay outside the gene matches. The CDR3 spells CASSQDPSDRGDEQYF. The CDR3 coding sequence is TGTGCCAGCAGCCAAGATCCATCGGACAGGGGAGACGAGCAGTACTTC.

This clone was recorded only once. The chain uses TRBV2 and TRBJ2-1; D might be TRBD1 or TRBD2, each matching 5 bases. Germline CDR1 reads SNHLY; CDR2 reads FYNNEI. The CDR3 consists of 11 residues. The V end lost 4 bases, the J end lost 12 bases, and 10 bases lay between the germline ends. The DNA for the CDR3 is TGTGCCAGCAGTGTAAAGGGGAGGCAGTTCTTC. Translation gives CASSVKGRQFF.

About this clone: The junction departs from germline at one end; a sequencing error may be responsible. DNA for the CDR3: TGTGCCTGGAGTATGTCAGGGGGAAATGGAAAACTGTTTTTT. Protein: CAWSMSGGNGKLFF. V is TRBV30 and J is TRBJ1-4; TRBD1 matches at 7 bases. Per the germline V gene, CDR1 is GTSNPN and CDR2 is SVGIG (reference sequence). The CDR3 covers 14 residues.

The chain has TRBV10-1 and TRBJ1-1; D gene ambiguous. The CDR3 contains 15 residues. The germline gives CDR1 WNHNN, CDR2 SYGVQD (reference sequence). V was cut by 3 bases and J by 3 bases, with 14 bases left in between. The CDR3 spells CASSEGSTGDTEAFF. The CDR3 coding sequence is TGCGCCAGCAGTGAAGGATCAACCGGGGACACTGAAGCTTTCTTT.

The chain has TRBV25-1 and TRBJ1-2; D unclear. Germline CDR1 is MGHDK and CDR2 is SYGVNS. Trimming left V 3 bases short and J 3 bases short, with 11 bases between. The CDR3 sequence is 14 residues long. This CDR3 is CASSEGGGDYGYTF. CDR3 sequence (DNA): TGTGCCAGCAGTGAGGGAGGTGGGGACTATGGCTACACCTTC.

The CDR3 loop is CAMPPFREVTGAGATQYF. The CDR3 DNA follows: TGTGCCATGCCTCCCTTCAGGGAGGTCACGGGAGCGGGTGCGACCCAGTACTTC. J is TRBJ2-5 and V is TRBV9; maybe TRBD2 (6 bases). The ends were cut back, 9 bases at V and 7 bases at J, with 34 bases in the middle. The germline V gene has CDR1 SGDLS and CDR2 YYNGEE. The CDR3 runs to 18 residues.

The chain links TRBV10-3 to TRBJ1-2; D is ambiguous. Germline V lookup: CDR1 ENHRY, CDR2 SYGVKD. The CDR3 loop spans 14 amino acids. Trimming cost V 0 bases and J 2 bases, with 7 bases left between them. DNA for the CDR3: TGTGCCATCAGTGAGTCCGGGCAGAACTATGGCTACACCTTC. As protein: CAISESGQNYGYTF.

The CDR3 loop is CAWRLQGGSNQPQHF. The CDR3 DNA reads TGTGCCTGGAGGCTGCAGGGAGGAAGCAATCAGCCCCAGCATTTT. The chain carries TRBV30 and TRBJ1-5; possible D gene TRBD1, 5 bases. Trimming took off 3 bases at V and 1 base at J, with 13 bases between the two ends. The CDR3 extends over 15 amino acids. Looked up from germline, CDR1 is GTSNPN and CDR2 is SVGIG (reference sequence).

The V call is TRBV6-1, the J call TRBJ2-1, with 7 nucleotides matching TRBD1. With 1 base clipped from V and 9 bases from J, the junction kept 6 bases outside the gene matches. Germline V CDR1 and CDR2: MNHNS, SASEGT. The CDR3 contains 14 residues. In DNA, the CDR3 is TGTGCCAGCAGTGAAGGGCAGGGGGTAGGTGAGCAGTTCTTC. Its translation: CASSEGQGVGEQFF.